The 11 T cell receptor beta chains listed next were all sequenced from one sample in a study of STAT3 mutations in large granular lymphocyte leukemia. The antigens these receptors bind are not known. Study-wide results and caveats: In T-cell large granular lymphocyte leukemia, about half of patients showed multiple immunodominant subclonotypes.

Assay used: immunoSEQ multiplex PCR; TCRdb lists only in-frame clones, some missing. The sample includes approximately 5,500 clones, roughly a third seen only once; the top ten take 15% to 20%. The sequenced sample was peripheral blood mononuclear cells. These receptors were collected from a woman aged 40 to 50 with T-cell large granular lymphocyte leukemia. Some clones in this sample may be carry-over from other donors' samples.

V and J are TRBV10-3 and TRBJ2-3, with unresolved D. V gave up 2 bases and J gave up 4 bases, with 4 bases separating them. The CDR3 extends over 12 amino acids. From germline, CDR1 is ENHRY and CDR2 SYGVKD. CDR3 sequence reads: CAISERADTQYF. The DNA for the CDR3 is TGTGCCATCAGTGAGCGGGCAGATACGCAGTATTTT.

This clone was observed a handful of times. The chain carries TRBV18 and TRBJ2-5; 8 bases map to TRBD1. Germline assignment: CDR1 KGHSH and CDR2 LQKENI. V lost 0 bases and J lost 5; bases outside the gene matches: 5. The length of the CDR3 is 15 residues. CDR3 nucleotide sequence: TGTGCCAGCTCACCACCGGGACAGGTGGGCGAGACCCAGTACTTC. Translated: CASSPPGQVGETQYF.

CDR3 in DNA: TGTGCCAGCAGTGAGACAGGACGGTACTACGAGCAGTACTTC. This codes for CASSETGRYYEQYF. The genes are TRBV27 and TRBJ2-7; perhaps TRBD1 as D (6 bases). Trimming stripped 5 bases from V and 3 bases from J, with 14 bases between. Germline V gene sequence: CDR1 MNHEY, CDR2 SMNVEV (reference sequence). The length of the CDR3 is 14 residues.

The V and J genes are TRBV6-1 and TRBJ2-7, with a tentative D call TRBD2 (5 bases). This CDR3 region has 15 residues. Trimming took 0 bases from V and 0 from J, leaving 9 bases between them. Germline CDR1 MNHNS, CDR2 SASEGT. In DNA, the CDR3 is TGTGCCAGCAGTGAAGCGAGCGGCGCCTCCTACGAGCAGTACTTC. It translates to CASSEASGASYEQYF.

The chain couples TRBV10-2 to TRBJ2-7, with 9 positions matching TRBD2. From germline, CDR1 is WSHSY and CDR2 SAAADI. V lost 2 bases and J lost 3; bases outside the gene matches: 5. The CDR3 sequence is 15 residues long. In DNA form, the CDR3 reads TGCGCCAGCAGTGAGGGGGGGACTAGCAGCTACGAGCAGTACTTC. Translating it yields CASSEGGTSSYEQYF.

The CDR3 region is CASSIALAFYEQYF. In DNA form, the CDR3 reads TGTGCCAGTAGTATAGCACTAGCGTTCTACGAGCAGTACTTC. This chain links TRBV19 with TRBJ2-7; 7 bases fit TRBD2. CDR1 and CDR2 (germline): LNHDA, SQIVND (reference sequence). V was pared by 1 base and J by 3 bases, with 3 bases of the junction left unmatched. The CDR3 is made up of 14 amino acids. The full variable domain, rest sourced from reference TRBV19 and TRBJ2-7, is DGGITQSPKYLFRKEGQNVTLSCEQNLNHDAMYWYRQDPGQGLRLIYYSQIVNDFQKGDIAEGYSVSREKKESFPLTVTSAQKNPTAFYLCASSIALAFYEQYFGPGTRLTVT.

This clone showed up just a few times. The genes are TRBV30 and TRBJ1-2; unclear D gene. CDR3 size: 13 residues. Germline lookup yields CDR1 GTSNPN and CDR2 SVGIG (reference sequence). V gave up 0 bases and J gave up 3 bases, with 8 bases separating them. For the CDR3, the DNA is TGTGCCTGGAGTGTAAGCGCCTACTATGGCTACACCTTC. Translation: CAWSVSAYYGYTF.

The chain recombines TRBV27 with TRBJ2-7; D possibly uses TRBD1 or TRBD2 (5 bases each). The CDR3 runs to 15 residues. The germline V gene has CDR1 MNHEY and CDR2 SMNVEV (reference sequence). V was shortened by 5 bases and J by 2 bases, with 16 bases between the two germline ends. In DNA, the CDR3 is TGTGCCAGCAGTCCGGGTGGGTGGGACCCCTACGAGCAGTACTTC. Its translation: CASSPGGWDPYEQYF.

The chain recombines TRBV5-4 with TRBJ2-1, with TRBD1 matching over 11 bases. This CDR3 region has 17 residues. J was trimmed by 8 bases and V by 4 bases; bases with no gene match: 14. The germline gives CDR1 SGHNT, CDR2 YYREEE (reference sequence). The CDR3 region has the DNA TGTGCCAGCAGCCCAACCTTGGGGACAGGGGGGTTCGATGAGCAGTTCTTC. This gives the protein CASSPTLGTGGFDEQFF.

This chain joins TRBV18 and TRBJ1-4; TRBD1 might be the D (5 bases). With 0 bases removed from V and 6 bases from J, the gap between germline ends came to 14 bases. There are 16 residues in the CDR3. The germline V gene encodes CDR1 KGHSH and CDR2 LQKENI. CDR3 DNA sequence: TGTGCCAGCTCACCACCGGGTTCGGGGCAAGATGAAAAACTGTTTTTT. Translation gives CASSPPGSGQDEKLFF.

This clone was counted a few times. The chain recombines TRBV7-2 with TRBJ1-1; a possible D gene is TRBD1 (5 bases). V lost 5 bases to trimming and J lost 1 base, with 14 bases between them. This CDR3 is 15 amino acids long. The germline CDR1 and CDR2 sequences are SGHTA and FQGNSA. CDR3 DNA sequence: TGTGCCAGCAGCCGGCCCCCCGACAGGAACACTGAAGCTTTCTTT. It codes for CASSRPPDRNTEAFF. The variable domain in full, completed from reference TRBV7-2 and TRBJ1-1, reads GAGVSQSPSNKVTEKGKDVELRCDPISGHTALYWYRQSLGQGLEFLIYFQGNSAPDKSGLPSDRFSAERTGGSVSTLTIQRTQQEDSAVYLCASSRPPDRNTEAFFGQGTRLTVV.